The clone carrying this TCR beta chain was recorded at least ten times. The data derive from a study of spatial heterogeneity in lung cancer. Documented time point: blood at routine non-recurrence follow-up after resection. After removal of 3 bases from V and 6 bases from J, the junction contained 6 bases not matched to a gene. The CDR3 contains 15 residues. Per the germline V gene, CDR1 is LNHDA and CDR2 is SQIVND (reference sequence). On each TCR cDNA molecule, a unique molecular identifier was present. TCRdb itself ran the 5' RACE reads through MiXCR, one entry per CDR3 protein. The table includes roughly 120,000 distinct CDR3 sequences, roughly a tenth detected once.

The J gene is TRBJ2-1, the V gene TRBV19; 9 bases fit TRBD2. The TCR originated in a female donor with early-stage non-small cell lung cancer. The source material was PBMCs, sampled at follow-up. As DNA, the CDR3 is TGTGCCAGTAGTATCTTCGCGGGAGGGCTCAATGAGCAGTTCTTC. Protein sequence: CASSIFAGGLNEQFF.